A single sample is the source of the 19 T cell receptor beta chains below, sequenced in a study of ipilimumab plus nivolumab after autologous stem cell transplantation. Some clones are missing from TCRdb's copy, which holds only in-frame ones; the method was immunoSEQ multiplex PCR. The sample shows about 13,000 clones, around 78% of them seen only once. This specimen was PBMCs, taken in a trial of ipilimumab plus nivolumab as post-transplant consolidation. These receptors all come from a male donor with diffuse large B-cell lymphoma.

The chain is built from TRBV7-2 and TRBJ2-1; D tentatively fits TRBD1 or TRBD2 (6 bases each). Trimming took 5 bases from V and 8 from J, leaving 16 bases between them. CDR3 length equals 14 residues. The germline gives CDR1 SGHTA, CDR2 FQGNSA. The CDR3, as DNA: TGTGCCAGCAGCAAGGGGGGTGCTGTGGATGAGCAGTTCTTC. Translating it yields CASSKGGAVDEQFF. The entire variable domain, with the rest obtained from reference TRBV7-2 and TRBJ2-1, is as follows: GAGVSQSPSNKVTEKGKDVELRCDPISGHTALYWYRQSLGQGLEFLIYFQGNSAPDKSGLPSDRFSAERTGGSVSTLTIQRTQQEDSAVYLCASSKGGAVDEQFFGPGTRLTVL.

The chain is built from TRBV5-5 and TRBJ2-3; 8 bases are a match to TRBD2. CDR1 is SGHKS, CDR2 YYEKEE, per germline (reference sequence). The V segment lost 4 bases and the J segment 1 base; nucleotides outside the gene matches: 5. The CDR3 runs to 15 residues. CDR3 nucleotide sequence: TGTGCCAGCAGCCTTAGCGGGATGGGCACAGATACGCAGTATTTT. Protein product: CASSLSGMGTDTQYF.

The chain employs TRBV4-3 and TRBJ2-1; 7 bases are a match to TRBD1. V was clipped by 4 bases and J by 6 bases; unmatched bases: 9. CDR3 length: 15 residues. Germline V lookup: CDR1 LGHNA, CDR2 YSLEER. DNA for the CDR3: TGCGCCAGCAGCCTGGGGGACAGCGCGGGCAATGAGCAGTTCTTC. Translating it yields CASSLGDSAGNEQFF.

The CDR3 nucleotides are TGTGCCAGCAGCTTATTGGAGGGCACCGGGGAGCTGTTTTTT. The encoded protein is CASSLLEGTGELFF. The chain recombines TRBV7-3 with TRBJ2-2, with a possible D match to TRBD2 (6 bases). CDR3 length: 14 residues. The germline V gene has CDR1 SGHTA and CDR2 FQGTGA. Trimming left V 2 bases short and J 4 bases short, with 8 bases between.

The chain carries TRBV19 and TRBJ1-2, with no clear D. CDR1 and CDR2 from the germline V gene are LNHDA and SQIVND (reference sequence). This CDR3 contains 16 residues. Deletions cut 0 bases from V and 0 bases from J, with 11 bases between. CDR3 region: CASSIEGSGANYGYTF. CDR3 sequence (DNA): TGTGCCAGTAGTATAGAGGGTTCGGGTGCTAACTATGGCTACACCTTC.

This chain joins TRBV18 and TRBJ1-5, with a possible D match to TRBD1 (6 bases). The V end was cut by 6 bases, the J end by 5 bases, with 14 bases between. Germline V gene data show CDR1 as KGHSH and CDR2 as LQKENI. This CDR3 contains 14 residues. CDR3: CASSPSGAHQPQHF. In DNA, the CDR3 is TGTGCCAGCTCGCCCTCAGGGGCACATCAGCCCCAGCATTTT.

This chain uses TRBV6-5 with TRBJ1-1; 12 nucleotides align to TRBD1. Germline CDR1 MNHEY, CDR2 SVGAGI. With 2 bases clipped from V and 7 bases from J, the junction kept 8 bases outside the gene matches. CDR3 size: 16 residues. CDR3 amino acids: CASSYIGGTGGVEAFF. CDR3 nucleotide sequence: TGTGCCAGCAGTTACATTGGGGGGACAGGGGGCGTTGAAGCTTTCTTT.

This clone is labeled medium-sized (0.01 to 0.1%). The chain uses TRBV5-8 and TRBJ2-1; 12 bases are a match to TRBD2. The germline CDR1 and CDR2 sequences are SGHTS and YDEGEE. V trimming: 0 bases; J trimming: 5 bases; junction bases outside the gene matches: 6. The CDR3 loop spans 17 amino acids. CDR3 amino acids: CASSLASGGALDNEQFF. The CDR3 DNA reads TGTGCCAGCAGCTTGGCTAGCGGGGGGGCTCTCGACAATGAGCAGTTCTTC.

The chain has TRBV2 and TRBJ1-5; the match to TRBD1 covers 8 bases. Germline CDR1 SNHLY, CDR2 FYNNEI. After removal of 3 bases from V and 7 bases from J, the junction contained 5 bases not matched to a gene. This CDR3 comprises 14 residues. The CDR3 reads CASSEGQVSQPQHF. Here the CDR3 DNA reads TGTGCCAGCAGTGAGGGACAGGTGAGCCAGCCCCAGCATTTT.

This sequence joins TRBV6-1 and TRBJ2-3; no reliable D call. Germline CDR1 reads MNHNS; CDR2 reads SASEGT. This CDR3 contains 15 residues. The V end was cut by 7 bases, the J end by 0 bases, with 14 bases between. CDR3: CASKVFHTSTDTQYF. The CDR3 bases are TGTGCCAGCAAAGTCTTCCACACTAGCACAGATACGCAGTATTTT.

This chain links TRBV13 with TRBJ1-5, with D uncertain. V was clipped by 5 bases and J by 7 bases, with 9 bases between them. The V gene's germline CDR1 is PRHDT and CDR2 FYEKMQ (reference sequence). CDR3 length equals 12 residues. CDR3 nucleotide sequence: TGTGCCAGCAGCCAGGAGAGGCAGCCCCAGCATTTT. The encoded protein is CASSQERQPQHF.

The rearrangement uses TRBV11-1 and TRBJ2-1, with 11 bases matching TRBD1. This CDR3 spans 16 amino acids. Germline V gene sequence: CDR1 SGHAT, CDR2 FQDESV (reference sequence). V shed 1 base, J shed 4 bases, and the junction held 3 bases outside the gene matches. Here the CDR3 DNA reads TGTGCCAGCAGCTTAGACCGGGACAGGGGGTACAATGAGCAGTTCTTC. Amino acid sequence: CASSLDRDRGYNEQFF.

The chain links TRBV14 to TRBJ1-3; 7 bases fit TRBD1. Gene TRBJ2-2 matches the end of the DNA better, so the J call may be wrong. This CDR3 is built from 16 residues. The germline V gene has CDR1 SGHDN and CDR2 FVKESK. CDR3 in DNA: TGTGCCAGCAGTCGTATTACCGGGACAGCGACCGGGGAGCTGTTTTTT. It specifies CASSRITGTATGELFF.

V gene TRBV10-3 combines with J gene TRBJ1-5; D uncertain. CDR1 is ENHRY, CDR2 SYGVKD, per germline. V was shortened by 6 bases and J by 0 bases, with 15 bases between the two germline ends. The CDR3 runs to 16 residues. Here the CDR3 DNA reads TGTGCCATCAGCGAAGATCCCCACTATAGCAATCAGCCCCAGCATTTT. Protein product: CAISEDPHYSNQPQHF.

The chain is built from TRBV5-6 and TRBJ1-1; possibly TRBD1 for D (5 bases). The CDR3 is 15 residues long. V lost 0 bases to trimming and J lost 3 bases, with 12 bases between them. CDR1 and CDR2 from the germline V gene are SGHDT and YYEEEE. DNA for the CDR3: TGTGCCAGCAGCTTGGGACCGCCGGGGGACACTGAAGCTTTCTTT. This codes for CASSLGPPGDTEAFF.

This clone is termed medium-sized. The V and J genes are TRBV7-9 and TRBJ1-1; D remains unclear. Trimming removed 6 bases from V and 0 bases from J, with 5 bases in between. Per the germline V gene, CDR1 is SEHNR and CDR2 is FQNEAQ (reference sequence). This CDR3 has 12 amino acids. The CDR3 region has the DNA TGTGCCAGCAGTAATATGAACACTGAAGCTTTCTTT. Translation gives CASSNMNTEAFF.

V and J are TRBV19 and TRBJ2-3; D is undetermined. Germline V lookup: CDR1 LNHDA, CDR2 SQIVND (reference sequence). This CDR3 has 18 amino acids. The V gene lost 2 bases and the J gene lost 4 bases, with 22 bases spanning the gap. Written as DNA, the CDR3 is TGTGCCAGTAGTATAATTAGGCCGGCCCCAGGATTCGCAGATACGCAGTATTTT. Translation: CASSIIRPAPGFADTQYF.

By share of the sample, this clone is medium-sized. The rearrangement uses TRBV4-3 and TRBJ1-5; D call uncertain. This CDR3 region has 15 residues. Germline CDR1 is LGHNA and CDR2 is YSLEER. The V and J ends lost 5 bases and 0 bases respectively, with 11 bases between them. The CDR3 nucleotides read TGCGCCAGCAGCAGCGACGGAAATAGCAATCAGCCCCAGCATTTT. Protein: CASSSDGNSNQPQHF.

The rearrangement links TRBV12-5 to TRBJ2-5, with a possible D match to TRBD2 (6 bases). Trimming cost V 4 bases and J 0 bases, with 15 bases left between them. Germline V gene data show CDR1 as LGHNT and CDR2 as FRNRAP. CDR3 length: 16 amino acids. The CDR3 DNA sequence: TGTGCTAGTGGTTCCCGGGACTTGAGGTACCAAGAGACCCAGTACTTC. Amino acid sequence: CASGSRDLRYQETQYF.